The next 7 T cell receptor beta chains were all read from a single sample in a study of tumor-infiltrating lymphocytes in oesophageal squamous cell carcinoma. MiXCR was run by TCRdb on the PCR reads, yielding one entry per CDR3 protein. This table holds nearly 20,000 distinct CDR3 sequences, around 41% found once. The source material was esophageal tumor tissue. These receptors all stem from a male donor with esophageal squamous cell carcinoma.

This chain uses TRBV6-1 with TRBJ2-5, with a tentative D call TRBD1 (6 bases). Germline CDR1 and CDR2: MNHNS and SASEGT. V lost 1 base and J lost 9, with 12 bases in between. The CDR3 extends over 13 amino acids. The CDR3: CASSEEGDTAQYF. CDR3 DNA sequence: TGTGCCAGCAGTGAAGAGGGGGATACTGCCCAGTACTTC.

This clonotype was counted ten times or more. The chain is built from TRBV6-1 and TRBJ1-2; possible D gene TRBD1, 6 bases. Germline lookup yields CDR1 MNHNS and CDR2 SASEGT. The germline V and J ends were trimmed by 5 bases and 7 bases, with 17 bases remaining between them. There are 14 residues in the CDR3. The CDR3 spells CASSLASQGSGYTF. For the CDR3, the DNA is TGTGCCAGCAGTTTGGCATCTCAGGGGAGTGGCTACACCTTC.

This chain uses TRBV7-9 with TRBJ2-5; D ambiguous. Judging by the DNA end, TRBJ2-1 fits better; the J call may be wrong. The CDR3 consists of 15 residues. Germline values: CDR1 SEHNR, CDR2 FQNEAQ (reference sequence). The CDR3 sequence is CASSLRWSSYNEQFF. The CDR3 bases are TGTGCCAGCAGCTTAAGGTGGAGCTCCTACAATGAGCAGTTCTTC.

This clonotype is classed as medium-sized. This chain joins TRBV7-2 and TRBJ2-3; the D gene is possibly TRBD2 (5 bases). The CDR3 sequence is 15 residues long. Germline V CDR1 and CDR2: SGHTA, FQGNSA. Trimming stripped 2 bases from V and 0 bases from J, with 9 bases between. CDR3: CASSLIGLSTDTQYF. CDR3 in DNA: TGTGCCAGCAGCTTAATAGGACTTAGCACAGATACGCAGTATTTT.

At least ten counts were recorded for this clonotype. J is TRBJ1-2 and V is TRBV6-1, with 7 bases that match TRBD1. Germline CDR1 reads MNHNS; CDR2 reads SASEGT. The CDR3 extends over 16 amino acids. Trimming removed 10 bases from V and 2 bases from J; junction bases left unmatched: 16. CDR3 region: CAIQERVTGKNYGYTF. The CDR3 nucleotides read TGTGCCATCCAAGAAAGAGTGACAGGGAAAAACTATGGCTACACCTTC.

About this clonotype: Germline is not matched at one junction end, which may reflect a read error. The chain is built from TRBV12-3 or TRBV12-4 and TRBJ2-6; 7 nucleotides line up with TRBD2. The CDR3 is made up of 14 amino acids. The CDR3 loop is CASSWEGFDSPLHF. The CDR3 coding sequence is TGTGCCAGCAGTTGGGAGGGTTTTGATTCACCCCTCCACTTC.

This clonotype has ten or more counts. For the CDR3, the DNA is TGTGCCAGCAGTTCCGGGACTCCCGGCGATGAGCAGTTCTTC. This gives the protein CASSSGTPGDEQFF. This chain connects TRBV9 to TRBJ2-1, with D tentatively TRBD2 (6 bases). CDR3 length: 14 amino acids. V was trimmed by 5 bases and J by 8 bases, leaving 17 bases between them. CDR1 is SGDLS, CDR2 YYNGEE, per germline. Filled out from reference TRBV9 and TRBJ2-1, the complete variable domain reads DSGVTQTPKHLITATGQRVTLRCSPRSGDLSVYWYQQSLDQGLQFLIQYYNGEERAKGNILERFSAQQFPDLHSELNLSSLELGDSALYFCASSSGTPGDEQFFGPGTRLTVL.